This T cell receptor (beta chain) is drawn from a study of blood T cell repertoires in COVID-19. The overall study: Italy, Spain and the United States were the sources of the convalescent and acute COVID-19 samples.

With V trimmed by 5 bases and J by 1 base, 17 bases remained unmatched. This CDR3 has 19 residues. Per the germline V gene, CDR1 is LNHDA and CDR2 is SQIVND (reference sequence). In the authors' workflow: Estimates of nucleated cell counts were drawn from the amplification of reference gene primers. The data were produced by immunoSEQ multiplex PCR, yet TCRdb's version contains in-frame clones alone and is incomplete. That table is the source of V, J and clone size, and D and trimming were worked out from the DNA. The data hold around 190,000 clones, with roughly 86% observed a single time. Participant-given clinical history determined each cohort assignment.

The TCR sequence derives from a man between 18 and 29 years old with acute COVID-19. The sequenced material came from PBMCs or T cells enriched from blood (not recorded which). The genes are TRBV19 and TRBJ2-1; 7 nucleotides align to TRBD2. Here the CDR3 reads CASSASTRRSGRSYNEQFF. Here the CDR3 DNA reads TGTGCCAGTAGTGCCAGCACTCGCCGTAGCGGGCGTTCCTACAATGAGCAGTTCTTC.